The rows below give T cell receptor beta chains drawn from one sample of a study of blood T cell repertoires in COVID-19. Method: immunoSEQ multiplex PCR; TCRdb's copy keeps in-frame clones and lacks some. The top ten clones hold around 10% of a sample with around 320,000 clones, roughly nine tenths of them seen once. The sequenced sample was peripheral blood. Every receptor here comes from a woman aged 25 to 39 with COVID-19, enrolled during active disease. Both conserved end residues are part of each CDR3. A D gene is named only where the DNA matches it firmly. Rows give clone size only sometimes, using once, few, many, or a class for an expanded clone.

once,TRBD1,TRBJ1-5,TRBV4-1,CASSQGDRGNQPQHF,TGCGCCAGCAGCCAAGGCGACAGGGGGAATCAGCCCCAGCATTTT
few,-,TRBJ1-5,TRBV19,CASSREGVNQPQHF,TGTGCCAGTAGTAGAGAAGGGGTCAATCAGCCCCAGCATTTT
-,-,TRBJ1-1,TRBV29-1,CSVEGYRSAEAFF,TGCAGCGTTGAAGGCTACAGGAGCGCTGAAGCTTTCTTT
once,-,TRBJ2-3,TRBV5-1,CASSLLGPPTDTQYF,TGCGCCAGCAGCTTGTTGGGCCCCCCCACAGATACGCAGTATTTT
once,TRBD1,TRBJ1-3,TRBV4-1,CASGMTGMGNTIYF,TGCGCCAGCGGGATGACAGGGATGGGAAACACCATATATTTT
-,TRBD2,TRBJ2-7,TRBV10-1,CASAAAGFYEQYF,TGCGCCAGCGCGGCAGCGGGGTTCTACGAGCAGTACTTC
-,-,TRBJ1-5,TRBV24-1,CATSEDTNQPQHF,TGTGCCACCAGTGAGGACACCAATCAGCCCCAGCATTTT
-,-,TRBJ1-1,TRBV6-5,CASRDAGTPNTEAFF,TGTGCCAGCAGAGACGCCGGGACACCGAACACTGAAGCTTTCTTT
-,TRBD1,TRBJ1-1,TRBV5-8,CASSFWGQGARTEAFF,TGTGCCAGCAGCTTCTGGGGACAGGGGGCGCGGACTGAAGCTTTCTTT
-,-,TRBJ1-5,TRBV7-9,CASSPAHSGAQHF,TGTGCCAGCAGCCCCGCCCACAGCGGGGCCCAGCATTTT
-,-,TRBJ1-2,TRBV7-9,CASSRTGYGYTF,TGTGCCAGCAGCCGGACGGGGTATGGCTACACCTTC
-,-,TRBJ2-2,TRBV5-1,CASSLDRAVDTGELFF,TGCGCCAGCAGCTTGGACAGGGCTGTGGACACCGGGGAGCTGTTTTTT
-,-,TRBJ2-6,TRBV29-1,CRPPRTAGSGANVLTF,TGCAGACCCCCGAGGACAGCGGGGTCTGGGGCCAACGTCCTGACTTTC
-,-,TRBJ2-1,TRBV30,CAWSVWRGRYNEQFF,TGTGCCTGGAGTGTATGGCGGGGACGTTACAATGAGCAGTTCTTC
-,-,TRBJ1-2,TRBV7-9,CASSLRTATEGYTF,TGTGCCAGCAGCCTCCGGACAGCTACAGAGGGCTACACCTTC
-,TRBD1,TRBJ2-5,TRBV13,CASSGLGRDRAQETQYF,TGTGCCAGCAGCGGCCTTGGGCGGGACAGGGCCCAAGAGACCCAGTACTTC
-,-,TRBJ2-7,TRBV3-1/TRBV3-2,CASSNSGPSSYEQYF,TGTGCCAGCAGCAATAGCGGTCCGAGCTCCTACGAGCAGTACTTC
-,TRBD1,TRBJ1-2,TRBV27,CASSSLTGGAVYGYTF,TGTGCCAGCAGTTCTCTGACAGGGGGCGCAGTCTATGGCTACACCTTC
once,-,TRBJ2-2,TRBV5-5,CASSLQGSVPRNTGELFF,TGTGCCAGCAGCTTACAGGGATCCGTCCCTAGAAACACCGGGGAGCTGTTTTTT
-,TRBD1,TRBJ1-1,TRBV2,CASSADRVNTEAFF,TGTGCCAGCAGTGCCGACAGGGTGAACACTGAAGCTTTCTTT
-,TRBD2,TRBJ2-1,TRBV5-1,CASSPSPTSGRTYNEQFF,TGCGCCAGCAGCCCCTCGCCGACTAGCGGTCGAACCTACAATGAGCAGTTCTTC
-,-,TRBJ2-2,TRBV15,CATSRGEISTGELFF,TGTGCCACCAGCAGAGGAGAGATTAGCACCGGGGAGCTGTTTTTT